The clone carrying this T cell receptor (beta chain) was seen once. No antigen is known for it. This sample was included in a study of identifying expanded T cells in peripheral blood. CDR3 length equals 13 residues. V was shortened by 2 bases and J by 3 bases, with 5 bases between the two germline ends. The germline V gene has CDR1 SNHLY and CDR2 FYNNEI. Clones were sequenced by immunoSEQ multiplex PCR, and TCRdb holds only the in-frame ones, with some missing. The sample contains 100,000 to 150,000 clones, about four fifths of which appear only once. Findings of the study overall: Across healthy donors, higher total template counts meant significantly greater roughly 2-week count variance. Differentially abundant clones: 0.95 to 1.5 between replicates, 16.4 at around 2 weeks, 19 to 20 at four.

Collection occurred without any documented infections or immune events in donors. V and J are TRBV2 and TRBJ1-3; no clear D. This clonotype was sampled from a person between 18 and 69 years old in good health. The sample was blood. In DNA form, the CDR3 reads TGTGCCAGCAGTGAATACGTTGGAAACACCATATATTTT. It is translated as CASSEYVGNTIYF.